These 15 T cell receptor beta chains share one sample of origin, sequenced in a study of blood T cell dynamics during melanoma immunotherapy. Some clones are missing from TCRdb's copy, which holds only in-frame ones; the method was immunoSEQ multiplex PCR. The sample lists 13,000 to 15,000 clones; 85% to 90% were seen once. Time point described: pre-treatment baseline. Source: blood, taken from a patient treated with checkpoint blockade. The source is a human donor with melanoma.

This chain connects TRBV2 to TRBJ1-5; 8 bases agree with TRBD1. The CDR3 is made up of 15 amino acids. J lost 7 bases, V lost 5 bases, and 10 bases had no gene match. The germline gives CDR1 SNHLY, CDR2 FYNNEI. The CDR3 region has the DNA TGTGCCAGCAGTTCCATGGACAGGGCGCGCCAGCCCCAGCATTTT. Translating it yields CASSSMDRARQPQHF.

The chain combines TRBV7-2 with TRBJ2-5, with TRBD2 matching over 9 bases. Looked up from germline, CDR1 is SGHTA and CDR2 is FQGNSA. This CDR3 contains 15 residues. The ends lost 4 bases at V and 5 bases at J; junction bases unmatched: 8. CDR3 in amino acids: CASSSRRGGGETQYF. The CDR3 bases are TGTGCCAGCAGCTCTCGGCGGGGGGGCGGGGAGACCCAGTACTTC. The whole variable domain, filled in from reference TRBV7-2 and TRBJ2-5, reads GAGVSQSPSNKVTEKGKDVELRCDPISGHTALYWYRQSLGQGLEFLIYFQGNSAPDKSGLPSDRFSAERTGGSVSTLTIQRTQQEDSAVYLCASSSRRGGGETQYFGPGTRLLVL.

The V gene is TRBV29-1, the J gene TRBJ2-3, with D perhaps matching TRBD2 (6 bases). The CDR3 consists of 13 residues. Germline-derived CDR1 and CDR2 are SQVTM and ANQGSEA. V was shortened by 3 bases and J by 4 bases, with 11 bases between the two germline ends. The CDR3 DNA reads as TGCAGCGTTGATGCAGGGAGGTCAGATACGCAGTATTTT. Translating gives CSVDAGRSDTQYF.

The V gene is TRBV4-1, the J gene TRBJ1-2; 7 nucleotides match TRBD1. CDR1 MGHRA and CDR2 YSYEKL come from the germline V gene. J was trimmed by 7 bases and V by 4 bases; bases with no gene match: 9. The length of the CDR3 is 14 residues. The CDR3 bases are TGCGCCAGCAGCCCGGGGGAGGGGGCAATTGGCTACACCTTC. Translating gives CASSPGEGAIGYTF.

The chain employs TRBV30 and TRBJ1-4; 7 bases line up with TRBD1. CDR3 size: 14 residues. The germline V gene encodes CDR1 GTSNPN and CDR2 SVGIG (reference sequence). Trimming at V came to 4 bases and at J to 8 bases, leaving 10 bases not matched to a gene. CDR3 bases: TGTGCCTGGAACCTAGGGGGCTCGACCGAAAAACTGTTTTTT. As protein: CAWNLGGSTEKLFF.

V usage is TRBV5-1 and J usage is TRBJ1-1; 7 bases fit TRBD1. The CDR3 consists of 16 residues. Germline CDR1 and CDR2: SGHRS and YFSETQ. J was trimmed by 0 bases and V by 1 base; bases with no gene match: 6. The CDR3 protein is CASSLRPGGVNTEAFF. As DNA, the CDR3 is TGCGCCAGCAGCTTGAGGCCAGGGGGAGTGAACACTGAAGCTTTCTTT.

The chain recombines TRBV5-1 with TRBJ2-1; a possible D gene is TRBD2 (5 bases). Germline CDR1 is SGHRS and CDR2 is YFSETQ. V lost 5 bases and J 4 bases, leaving 16 bases between the germline ends. The CDR3 spans 15 residues. The CDR3 coding sequence is TGCGCCAGCAGACTAGGGTCCGGAGCTTACAATGAGCAGTTCTTC. This encodes CASRLGSGAYNEQFF.

The chain carries TRBV7-3 and TRBJ1-3; the D is unclear. V was cut by 5 bases and J by 0 bases, with 14 bases left in between. Germline V gene data show CDR1 as SGHTA and CDR2 as FQGTGA. The CDR3 consists of 16 residues. CDR3 DNA sequence: TGTGCCAGCAGCCCTCCGGGATCGAGCTCTGGAAACACCATATATTTT. It encodes CASSPPGSSSGNTIYF.

The chain recombines TRBV4-3 with TRBJ1-5; D is unresolved. The V and J ends lost 0 bases and 0 bases respectively, with 6 bases between them. CDR1 and CDR2 from the germline V gene are LGHNA and YSLEER. The CDR3 spans 15 residues. The CDR3 nucleotides are TGCGCCAGCAGCCAAGACAGGCTTAGCAATCAGCCCCAGCATTTT. As protein: CASSQDRLSNQPQHF.

The chain carries TRBV6-1 and TRBJ1-3; D call uncertain. Germline lookup yields CDR1 MNHNS and CDR2 SASEGT. This CDR3 has 13 residues. With 4 bases removed from V and 6 bases from J, the gap between germline ends came to 10 bases. CDR3 loop: CASSVQSQNTIYF. Here the CDR3 DNA reads TGTGCCAGCAGTGTTCAAAGCCAAAACACCATATATTTT.

V gene TRBV30 combines with J gene TRBJ2-5; 9 nucleotides line up with TRBD1. Germline lookup yields CDR1 GTSNPN and CDR2 SVGIG (reference sequence). J gave up 7 bases and V 2 bases, and 11 bases lay outside the gene matches. This CDR3 has 15 amino acids. CDR3 sequence: CAWSPDRGIPRTQYF. CDR3 DNA sequence: TGTGCCTGGAGTCCAGACAGGGGGATCCCAAGGACCCAGTACTTC.

V usage is TRBV4-3 and J usage is TRBJ2-1, with a weak D call TRBD2 (5 bases). This CDR3 is 13 amino acids long. The V gene's germline CDR1 is LGHNA and CDR2 YSLEER. Trimming took off 0 bases at V and 12 bases at J, with 12 bases between the two ends. The CDR3 DNA reads TGCGCCAGCAGCCAAGATGAGTTCCGGGGGCAGTTCTTC. It codes for CASSQDEFRGQFF.

This clone has only one observation. The CDR3 protein is CASSLVGSSVEQFF. The CDR3, as DNA: TGTGCCAGCAGCTTAGTTGGTAGTTCAGTTGAGCAGTTCTTC. This chain connects TRBV7-9 to TRBJ2-1; D unresolved. CDR1 and CDR2 from the germline V gene are SEHNR and FQNEAQ (reference sequence). The CDR3 length is 14 residues. Trimming took off 1 base at V and 9 bases at J, with 13 bases between the two ends.

The chain employs TRBV6-1 and TRBJ2-5, with 8 bases that match TRBD2. The CDR3 runs to 14 residues. Germline assignment: CDR1 MNHNS and CDR2 SASEGT. The V segment lost 8 bases and the J segment 5 bases; nucleotides outside the gene matches: 10. DNA of the CDR3: TGTGCCAGCTGTCTAGTCTCGGGAGGGGAGACCCAGTACTTC. Protein product: CASCLVSGGETQYF.

The rearrangement joins TRBV6-5 to TRBJ2-3; TRBD2 matches at 12 bases. Trimming removed 6 bases from V and 7 bases from J; junction bases left unmatched: 5. CDR3 length: 14 residues. Germline CDR1 MNHEY, CDR2 SVGAGI. The CDR3 here is CASRMTSGGNTQYF. The CDR3 nucleotides are TGTGCCAGCAGGATGACTAGCGGGGGAAATACGCAGTATTTT.